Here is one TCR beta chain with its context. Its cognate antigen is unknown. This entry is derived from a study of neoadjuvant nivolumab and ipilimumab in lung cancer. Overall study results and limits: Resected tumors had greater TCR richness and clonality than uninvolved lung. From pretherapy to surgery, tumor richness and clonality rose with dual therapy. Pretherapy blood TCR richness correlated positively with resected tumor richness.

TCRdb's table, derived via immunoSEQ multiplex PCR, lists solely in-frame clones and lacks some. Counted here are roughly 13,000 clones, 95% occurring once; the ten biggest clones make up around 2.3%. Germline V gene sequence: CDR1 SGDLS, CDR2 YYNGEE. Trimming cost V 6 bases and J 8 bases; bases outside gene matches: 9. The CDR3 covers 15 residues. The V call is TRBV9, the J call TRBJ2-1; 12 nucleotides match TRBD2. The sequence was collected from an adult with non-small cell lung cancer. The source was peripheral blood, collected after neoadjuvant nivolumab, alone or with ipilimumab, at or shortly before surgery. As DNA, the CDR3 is TGTGCCAGCAACTTGGGACTAGCGGGCGTCGATGAGCAGTTCTTC. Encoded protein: CASNLGLAGVDEQFF.